The 30 T cell receptor beta chains below come from one sample, sequenced in a study of brain T cells in children with intractable seizures. Indicated time point: blood from clinic visit 5 months post-surgery; TSC patient then seizure free. Profiled with immunoSEQ multiplex PCR; TCRdb holds only in-frame clones, not every one. The sample includes a few hundred thousand clones, approximately 93% of them seen just once. Sequences were derived from peripheral blood, sampled roughly 5 months after surgery. These receptors all stem from a boy in the first two years of life with tuberous sclerosis and intractable seizures.

The rearrangement joins TRBV28 to TRBJ1-2; TRBD1 aligns across 7 bases. Germline V CDR1 and CDR2: MDHEN, SYDVKM. Losses at the gene ends were 7 bases for V and 7 bases for J; bases not matched to a gene: 9. This CDR3 contains 13 residues. The CDR3 here is CASTTGDGGGYTF. DNA of the CDR3: TGTGCCAGCACCACAGGGGATGGAGGTGGCTACACCTTC.

The gene calls are TRBV3-1 (or the pseudogene TRBV3-2) and TRBJ1-3, with D possibly being TRBD1 (5 bases). V lost 2 bases and J 0 bases, leaving 11 bases between the germline ends. Germline loops: CDR1 LGHDT, CDR2 YNNKEL (reference sequence). The CDR3 consists of 16 residues. CDR3 amino acids: CASSQLGDRSGNTIYF. CDR3 DNA: TGTGCCAGCAGCCAACTAGGGGACCGCTCTGGAAACACCATATATTTT.

CDR3 sequence reads: CASRSGRAEAFF. The CDR3 coding sequence is TGTGCCAGCAGGAGCGGCAGGGCCGAAGCTTTCTTT. The V gene is TRBV11-2, the J gene TRBJ1-1; maybe TRBD1 (5 bases). Between the trimmed V and J ends, which lost 6 bases and 8 bases, there was a span of 13 bases. CDR3 size: 12 residues. CDR1 is SGHAT and CDR2 is FQNNGV in the germline V gene.

V is TRBV2 and J is TRBJ1-4, with unresolved D. Between the trimmed V and J ends, which lost 6 bases and 7 bases, there was a span of 15 bases. Germline V gene sequence: CDR1 SNHLY, CDR2 FYNNEI. The CDR3 has 14 amino acids. As DNA, the CDR3 is TGTGCCAGCAGGGTACATGAGGGAGGTGAAAAACTGTTTTTT. Amino acid sequence: CASRVHEGGEKLFF.

The gene calls are TRBV30 and TRBJ2-1, with 10 bases fitting TRBD2. The CDR3 runs 16 residues. Germline CDR1 and CDR2: GTSNPN and SVGIG (reference sequence). V was clipped by 5 bases and J by 5 bases; unmatched bases: 12. The CDR3 here is CAWGPVVSGGDNEQFF. The CDR3, as DNA: TGTGCCTGGGGTCCCGTCGTGAGCGGGGGGGACAATGAGCAGTTCTTC.

J is TRBJ2-1 and V is TRBV7-9; 7 bases align to TRBD2. Germline CDR1 and CDR2: SEHNR and FQNEAQ (reference sequence). The ends lost 1 base at V and 6 bases at J; junction bases unmatched: 6. The CDR3 runs to 15 residues. CDR3 region: CASSLERESGNEQFF. Written as DNA, the CDR3 is TGTGCCAGCAGCTTAGAGCGGGAATCGGGCAATGAGCAGTTCTTC. The variable domain in full, completed from reference TRBV7-9 and TRBJ2-1, reads DTGVSQNPRHKITKRGQNVTFRCDPISEHNRLYWYRQTLGQGPEFLTYFQNEAQLEKSRLLSDRFSAERPKGSFSTLEIQRTEQGDSAMYLCASSLERESGNEQFFGPGTRLTVL.

The chain employs TRBV11-2 and TRBJ1-2; 9 bases agree with TRBD1. CDR1 SGHAT and CDR2 FQNNGV come from the germline V gene. The CDR3 runs to 17 residues. V was pared by 6 bases and J by 4 bases, with 15 bases of the junction left unmatched. The CDR3 region has the DNA TGTGCCAGCAGGCCGGGGCGCGGGACAGGGATGCTCTATGGCTACACCTTC. Its translation is CASRPGRGTGMLYGYTF.

The chain carries TRBV2 and TRBJ1-3; the D is unclear. This CDR3 region has 15 residues. The germline CDR1 and CDR2 sequences are SNHLY and FYNNEI. V was trimmed by 1 base and J by 2 bases, leaving 9 bases between them. The chain's CDR3 is CASSEDPGAGNTIYF. CDR3 coding DNA: TGTGCCAGCAGTGAAGACCCTGGGGCTGGAAACACCATATATTTT.

The V gene is TRBV24-1, the J gene TRBJ2-7, with D unresolved. CDR3 size: 13 residues. Deletions cut 0 bases from V and 0 bases from J, with 2 bases between. Germline V CDR1 and CDR2: KGHDR, SFDVKD. The CDR3 is CATSDLGSYEQYF. As DNA, the CDR3 is TGTGCCACCAGTGATTTGGGCTCCTACGAGCAGTACTTC.

The V call is TRBV6-1, the J call TRBJ1-6; D ambiguous. The CDR3 spans 22 residues. V was cut by 1 base and J by 5 bases, with 30 bases left in between. In germline, CDR1 is MNHNS, CDR2 SASEGT. CDR3 protein: CASSEGVVWASVTGSNNSPLHF. The CDR3 DNA follows: TGTGCCAGCAGTGAAGGTGTGGTGTGGGCGTCGGTAACCGGTAGTAATAATTCACCCCTCCACTTT.

This sequence joins TRBV30 and TRBJ2-7, with D possibly TRBD1 on 5 matching bases. The CDR3 runs to 13 residues. The V gene lost 6 bases and the J gene lost 2 bases, with 14 bases spanning the gap. CDR1 and CDR2 (germline): GTSNPN, SVGIG (reference sequence). CDR3: CACKTVETYEQYF. The CDR3 DNA reads TGTGCCTGTAAGACAGTGGAGACCTACGAGCAGTACTTC.

This chain connects TRBV29-1 to TRBJ2-7; D tentatively reads TRBD1 or TRBD2 (5 bases each). Germline V CDR1 and CDR2: SQVTM, ANQGSEA. The CDR3 runs to 13 residues. V lost 3 bases to trimming and J lost 2 bases, with 11 bases between them. CDR3 DNA sequence: TGCAGCGTTGACCGGGACGGCACCTACGAGCAGTACTTC. Protein product: CSVDRDGTYEQYF.

This rearrangement joins TRBV2 to TRBJ1-5; 8 nucleotides align to TRBD1. V was clipped by 4 bases and J by 6 bases; unmatched bases: 11. From germline, CDR1 is SNHLY and CDR2 FYNNEI. This CDR3 is 16 amino acids long. The CDR3, as DNA: TGTGCCAGCAGTGTGTGGGGGGCAGGGGGCAGTCAGCCCCAGCATTTT. Protein product: CASSVWGAGGSQPQHF.

V is TRBV19 and J is TRBJ1-2, with D possibly TRBD1 on 5 matching bases. The germline V gene has CDR1 LNHDA and CDR2 SQIVND (reference sequence). Trimming pared 2 bases from V and 6 bases from J, leaving 10 bases between. CDR3 length equals 13 residues. In DNA, the CDR3 is TGTGCCAGTAGTATACAGGGCTTCGATGGCTACACCTTC. Protein: CASSIQGFDGYTF.

This chain joins TRBV5-1 and TRBJ2-4; 11 nucleotides agree with TRBD2. The trim removed 2 bases at V and 3 bases at J, leaving 7 bases unmatched. CDR3 length: 17 amino acids. From germline, CDR1 is SGHRS and CDR2 YFSETQ. In nucleotides, the CDR3 is TGCGCCAGCAGCTTCGATCCCACTAGCGGGGGCAAAAACATTCAGTACTTC. This codes for CASSFDPTSGGKNIQYF.

This clone was counted only a few times. V usage is TRBV2 and J usage is TRBJ2-6; tentatively, D is TRBD2 (6 bases). The CDR3 contains 18 residues. Germline V CDR1 and CDR2: SNHLY, FYNNEI. Trimming took off 7 bases at V and 1 base at J, with 20 bases between the two ends. CDR3 region: CASKPNSGLGSGANVLTF. CDR3 DNA sequence: TGTGCCAGCAAACCAAACAGCGGGCTAGGATCTGGGGCCAACGTCCTGACTTTC.

V gene TRBV30 combines with J gene TRBJ2-5; 13 bases line up with TRBD2. Germline assignment: CDR1 GTSNPN and CDR2 SVGIG (reference sequence). This CDR3 is built from 19 residues. The ends lost 0 bases at V and 4 bases at J; junction bases unmatched: 14. CDR3 DNA sequence: TGTGCCTGGAGTGTACAAAGACTAGCGGGGGGCGATGTCCCAGAGACCCAGTACTTC. Residues: CAWSVQRLAGGDVPETQYF. The full variable domain, its missing parts supplied by reference TRBV30 and TRBJ2-5, is SQTIHQWPATLVQPVGSPLSLECTVEGTSNPNLYWYRQAAGRGLQLLFYSVGIGQISSEVPQNLSASRPQDRQFILSSKKLLLSDSGFYLCAWSVQRLAGGDVPETQYFGPGTRLLVL.

This clone appeared once. The V gene is TRBV6-1, the J gene TRBJ2-6; 8 bases fit TRBD1. J gave up 3 bases and V 7 bases, and 14 bases lay outside the gene matches. The CDR3 length is 18 residues. Germline-derived CDR1 and CDR2 are MNHNS and SASEGT. CDR3: CASTEARTGLGGANVLTF. The CDR3, as DNA: TGTGCCAGCACTGAGGCTCGGACAGGGCTGGGTGGGGCCAACGTCCTGACTTTC.

V gene TRBV27 combines with J gene TRBJ2-6; D remains unclear. Trimming pared 6 bases from V and 0 bases from J, leaving 9 bases between. The germline gives CDR1 MNHEY, CDR2 SMNVEV (reference sequence). The CDR3 has 15 residues. For the CDR3, the DNA is TGTGCCAGCAGCTTAAGCCACTCTGGGGCCAACGTCCTGACTTTC. Its translation: CASSLSHSGANVLTF.

V gene TRBV7-2 combines with J gene TRBJ2-7, with D uncertain. V was trimmed by 5 bases and J by 3 bases, leaving 17 bases between them. The germline V gene encodes CDR1 SGHTA and CDR2 FQGNSA. CDR3 length: 15 residues. Here the CDR3 reads CASSPPSPWYYEQYF. DNA of the CDR3: TGTGCCAGCAGCCCACCCTCCCCTTGGTACTACGAGCAGTACTTC.

The sample holds a few counts of this clone. This chain links TRBV5-4 with TRBJ2-1; D is unclear. The CDR3 is 13 residues long. Between the trimmed V and J ends, which lost 7 bases and 2 bases, there was a span of 10 bases. Germline V lookup: CDR1 SGHNT, CDR2 YYREEE (reference sequence). CDR3 residues: CASGLAAYNEQFF. DNA for the CDR3: TGTGCCAGCGGATTGGCCGCCTACAATGAGCAGTTCTTC.

The chain joins TRBV12-3 or TRBV12-4 to TRBJ2-1; no firm D call. CDR3 size: 12 residues. V was pared by 3 bases and J by 6 bases, with 6 bases between. For the CDR3, the DNA is TGTGCCAGCAGTTTTAGTTCCAATGAGCAGTTCTTC. Translation gives CASSFSSNEQFF.

The chain joins TRBV6-5 to TRBJ1-2; 9 positions agree with TRBD1. Germline trimming cut 5 bases from V and 4 bases from J; bases unmatched to any gene: 8. The CDR3 has 15 amino acids. Looked up from germline, CDR1 is MNHEY and CDR2 is SVGAGI. The CDR3 nucleotides read TGTGCCAGCAGTCTAAAACGGACAGGGGTCTATGGCTACACCTTC. The encoded protein is CASSLKRTGVYGYTF.

The chain employs TRBV2 and TRBJ2-5; 7 bases align to TRBD1. The CDR3 has 15 residues. V was pared by 2 bases and J by 5 bases, with 8 bases of the junction left unmatched. From germline, CDR1 is SNHLY and CDR2 FYNNEI. CDR3 DNA sequence: TGTGCCAGCAGTGAAAGAGGGGGCAGCTTGGAGACCCAGTACTTC. This sequence encodes CASSERGGSLETQYF.

The chain recombines TRBV7-9 with TRBJ1-3; 8 bases match TRBD1. Germline CDR1 is SEHNR and CDR2 is FQNEAQ (reference sequence). The CDR3 runs to 19 residues. V was clipped by 3 bases and J by 3 bases; unmatched bases: 16. The CDR3 DNA follows: TGTGCCAGCAGCTTCCGGGACAGGCCCAGGCAAGGGGTTGGAAACACCATATATTTT. Translated: CASSFRDRPRQGVGNTIYF.

V gene TRBV30 combines with J gene TRBJ2-3; weak D call: TRBD2 (5 bases). Trimming took 1 base from V and 15 from J, leaving 14 bases between them. This CDR3 comprises 11 residues. The germline V gene encodes CDR1 GTSNPN and CDR2 SVGIG (reference sequence). CDR3 in DNA: TGTGCCTGGAGTGCCGGACTGCTATTATATTTT. Encoded protein: CAWSAGLLLYF.

V is TRBV15 and J is TRBJ1-1; tentative D call: TRBD1 (5 bases). V lost 0 bases and J lost 5, with 10 bases in between. Looked up from germline, CDR1 is LNHNV and CDR2 is YYDKDF (reference sequence). The CDR3 consists of 14 residues. CDR3 residues: CATSRERGGTEAFF. As DNA, the CDR3 is TGTGCCACCAGCAGAGAGCGGGGGGGGACTGAAGCTTTCTTT. The full variable domain, completed using reference TRBV15 and TRBJ1-1, is DAMVIQNPRYQVTQFGKPVTLSCSQTLNHNVMYWYQQKSSQAPKLLFHYYDKDFNNEADTPDNFQSRRPNTSFCFLDIRSPGLGDTAMYLCATSRERGGTEAFFGQGTRLTVV.

This CDR3 reads CASSSGGASSYNEQFF. The CDR3 DNA is TGTGCCAGCAGCTCGGGCGGGGCGAGCTCCTACAATGAGCAGTTCTTC. The rearrangement links TRBV5-4 to TRBJ2-1; weak D call: TRBD2 (6 bases). The germline V gene has CDR1 SGHNT and CDR2 YYREEE (reference sequence). V lost 3 bases to trimming and J lost 0 bases, with 13 bases between them. The CDR3 consists of 16 residues. Full variable domain (rest looked up from reference TRBV5-4 and TRBJ2-1): ETGVTQSPTHLIKTRGQQVTLRCSSQSGHNTVSWYQQALGQGPQFIFQYYREEENGRGNFPPRFSGLQFPNYSSELNVNALELDDSALYLCASSSGGASSYNEQFFGPGTRLTVL.

The chain links TRBV14 to TRBJ1-5; D is unresolved. The CDR3 sequence is 12 residues long. With 4 bases removed from V and 4 bases from J, the gap between germline ends came to 5 bases. CDR1 and CDR2 from the germline V gene are SGHDN and FVKESK. In DNA form, the CDR3 reads TGTGCCAGCAGCCTCCTTAATCAGCCCCAGCATTTT. This gives the protein CASSLLNQPQHF.

This rearrangement joins TRBV5-5 to TRBJ1-3, with 7 bases that match TRBD1. This CDR3 is 15 amino acids long. Germline V gives CDR1 SGHKS, CDR2 YYEKEE (reference sequence). The ends lost 6 bases at V and 0 bases at J; junction bases unmatched: 6. The CDR3 sequence: CASKTGQSSGNTIYF. CDR3 coding DNA: TGTGCCAGCAAAACGGGACAGAGCTCTGGAAACACCATATATTTT.